The present T cell receptor (beta chain) was sequenced within a study of cytomegalovirus exposure and HLA in healthy donors. Study conclusions and caveats: Rare TCR sequences predominated, though certain public TCRs were found in many donors.

In the case of this clone: The antigen remains undetermined.

Primers for the PCR totalled 60 Vbeta and 13 Jbeta. The data were produced by immunoSEQ multiplex PCR, yet TCRdb's version contains in-frame clones alone and is incomplete. The data show 90,000 to 140,000 clones, with 78% seen just once and about 5.3% held by the top ten. After removal of 6 bases from V and 2 bases from J, the junction contained 5 bases not matched to a gene. CDR1 is LNHDA and CDR2 is SQIVND in the germline V gene (reference sequence). The CDR3 runs 14 residues. The material sequenced was PBMCs. The J gene is TRBJ2-3, the V gene TRBV19, with TRBD1 identical over 7 bases. This TCR derives from a male donor in good health and CMV-seronegative. CDR3 DNA sequence: TGTGCCAGTAGGGAGACAGGGCCCACAGATACGCAGTATTTT. Translating gives CASRETGPTDTQYF.